The 20 T cell receptor beta chains listed next were all sequenced from one sample in a study of T-cell reconstitution after alpha-beta-depleted transplantation in children. Unique molecular identifiers were used to barcode this TCRbeta library. Each CDR3 protein gets one entry after TCRdb re-called the PCR reads with MiXCR. The sample contains about 360,000 distinct CDR3 sequences, about 14% of which appear only once. Here the sequenced sample was PBMCs, taken from the stem cell graft. These receptor sequences come from a human donor who donated a stem cell graft to a child with Fanconi anemia.

This clonotype showed up just a few times. This chain joins TRBV5-1 and TRBJ2-2, with 11 bases matching TRBD2. V gave up 4 bases and J gave up 1 base; unmatched junction bases: 6. The CDR3 has 17 residues. The germline V gene encodes CDR1 SGHRS and CDR2 YFSETQ. For the CDR3, the DNA is TGCGCCAGCAGCCCAACCGGGACTAGCGGGAACACCGGGGAGCTGTTTTTT. As protein: CASSPTGTSGNTGELFF.

This clonotype has a handful of counts. The chain uses TRBV18 and TRBJ2-2; 8 bases are shared with TRBD2. CDR3 length equals 15 residues. The J segment lost 5 bases and the V segment lost 2 bases, leaving 4 bases of the junction unmatched. Germline V gene data show CDR1 as KGHSH and CDR2 as LQKENI. DNA for the CDR3: TGTGCCAGCTCACCAGATAGCGGGGCGACCGGGGAGCTGTTTTTT. This translates into CASSPDSGATGELFF.

This clonotype has at least ten counts. The chain couples TRBV6-6 to TRBJ2-1, with 9 bases aligning to TRBD1. Germline trimming cut 7 bases from V and 12 bases from J; bases unmatched to any gene: 10. CDR1 MNHNY and CDR2 SVGAGI come from the germline V gene (reference sequence). The CDR3 has 13 amino acids. In DNA, the CDR3 is TGTGCCAGCACCCAAACAGGGGGCGGTGGGCAGTTCTTC. Its protein product is CASTQTGGGGQFF.

Many counts were recorded for this clonotype. V and J are TRBV12-3 or TRBV12-4 and TRBJ2-5; TRBD2 matches at 11 bases. This CDR3 spans 14 amino acids. Trimming took 10 bases from V and 2 from J; bases not matched to a gene: 6. CDR3 in DNA: TGTGCCACCCGGCTAGCGGGGGGACAAGAGACCCAGTACTTC. Its protein product is CATRLAGGQETQYF.

The V and J genes are TRBV20-1 and TRBJ2-3; 8 nucleotides line up with TRBD2. Losses at the gene ends were 6 bases for V and 4 bases for J; bases not matched to a gene: 12. Looked up from germline, CDR1 is DFQATT and CDR2 is SNEGSKA (reference sequence). The CDR3 is made up of 15 amino acids. The CDR3: CSATRDTGGPDTQYF. CDR3 bases: TGCAGTGCCACTAGAGATACGGGGGGGCCAGATACGCAGTATTTT.

This clonotype turned up a few times. The chain is built from TRBV5-5 and TRBJ2-7; no firm D call. The CDR3 has 13 residues. Germline loops: CDR1 SGHKS, CDR2 YYEKEE (reference sequence). The ends were cut back, 1 base at V and 1 base at J, with 6 bases in the middle. As DNA, the CDR3 is TGTGCCAGCAGCTTGCCCGATTCCTACGAGCAGTACGTC. Residues: CASSLPDSYEQYV.

The sample holds many counts of this clonotype. This chain links TRBV2 with TRBJ1-5, with D uncertain. Germline CDR1 SNHLY, CDR2 FYNNEI. The CDR3 length is 15 residues. Trimming took 4 bases from V and 1 from J, leaving 11 bases between them. The CDR3 coding sequence is TGTGCCAGCAGTGTCGAGACACCGAGCAATCAGCCCCAGCATTTT. This translates into CASSVETPSNQPQHF.

The rearrangement joins TRBV24-1 to TRBJ1-2; D not certain. Germline-derived CDR1 and CDR2 are KGHDR and SFDVKD. There are 13 residues in the CDR3. V was pared by 6 bases and J by 8 bases, with 15 bases between. The CDR3 spells CATSTSGLRGYTF. The CDR3 bases are TGTGCCACCAGTACATCGGGTTTGCGCGGCTACACCTTC.

This clonotype was counted many times. V and J are TRBV27 and TRBJ2-7, with D perhaps given as TRBD1 or TRBD2 (7 bases each). Trimming pared 8 bases from V and 3 bases from J, leaving 23 bases between. In germline, CDR1 is MNHEY, CDR2 SMNVEV (reference sequence). The CDR3 totals 16 residues. The CDR3 region is CASSSDRTTGGYEQYV. In nucleotides, the CDR3 is TGTGCCAGCTCTTCGGACAGGACTACGGGGGGCTACGAGCAGTACGTC.

This clonotype was counted a few times. This chain connects TRBV6-1 to TRBJ2-2; no clear D. The CDR3 consists of 15 residues. Trimming took 6 bases from V and 1 from J, leaving 12 bases between them. The germline V gene encodes CDR1 MNHNS and CDR2 SASEGT. The CDR3 reads CASSQNRGNTGELFF. The CDR3 region has the DNA TGTGCCAGCAGCCAAAATAGAGGGAACACCGGGGAGCTGTTTTTT.

The chain joins TRBV5-1 to TRBJ1-1; no firm D call. Trimming took off 4 bases at V and 0 bases at J, with 13 bases between the two ends. Germline loops: CDR1 SGHRS, CDR2 YFSETQ. CDR3 length: 15 residues. CDR3 in DNA: TGCGCCAGCAGCCCGGCCCCGAGGATGAACACTGAAGCTTTCTTT. Amino acids: CASSPAPRMNTEAFF.

This sequence joins TRBV4-1 and TRBJ2-1; 15 nucleotides match TRBD2. Germline CDR1 is MGHRA and CDR2 is YSYEKL. J gave up 3 bases and V 5 bases, and 11 bases lay outside the gene matches. The CDR3 length is 19 residues. The CDR3 is CASSGLPGLAGGYYNEQFF. CDR3 coding DNA: TGCGCCAGCAGCGGACTACCGGGACTAGCGGGGGGATACTACAATGAGCAGTTCTTC.

This clonotype has a count of ten or more. The chain uses TRBV5-1 and TRBJ2-3, with D perhaps TRBD2 (5 bases). This CDR3 has 12 residues. CDR1 is SGHRS, CDR2 YFSETQ, per germline. Trimming took 3 bases from V and 5 from J, leaving 7 bases between them. The CDR3 is CASSSRGDTQYF. In DNA form, the CDR3 reads TGCGCCAGCAGCTCCCGGGGAGATACGCAGTATTTT.

The J gene is TRBJ1-5, the V gene TRBV27; TRBD1 might be the D (5 bases). CDR1 is MNHEY, CDR2 SMNVEV, per germline (reference sequence). This CDR3 has 19 residues. Between the trimmed V and J ends, which lost 0 bases and 0 bases, there was a span of 18 bases. The CDR3 reads CASSLSGAGLGYSNQPQHF. The CDR3 nucleotides are TGTGCCAGCAGTTTATCAGGGGCAGGGCTCGGGTATAGCAATCAGCCCCAGCATTTT.

About this clonotype itself: A much larger clonotype is one base distant, so this may be a read error. The chain combines TRBV28 with TRBJ2-7; D uncertain. V was shortened by 6 bases and J by 0 bases, with 9 bases between the two germline ends. Looked up from germline, CDR1 is MDHEN and CDR2 is SYDVKM. The length of the CDR3 is 13 residues. The chain's CDR3 is CASRELPSYEQYF. The CDR3 DNA is TGTGCCAGCAGGGAACTGCCCTCCTACGAGCAGTACTTC.

At least ten counts were recorded for this clonotype. The chain has TRBV18 and TRBJ2-7; D is unresolved. Germline V gene sequence: CDR1 KGHSH, CDR2 LQKENI. Trimming pared 6 bases from V and 5 bases from J, leaving 14 bases between. CDR3 length: 13 residues. In DNA, the CDR3 is TGTGCCAGCTCCCCGACCGAGCGCCACGAGCAGTACTTC. Amino acid sequence: CASSPTERHEQYF. Supplemented by reference TRBV18 and TRBJ2-7, the full variable domain reads NAGVMQNPRHLVRRRGQEARLRCSPMKGHSHVYWYRQLPEEGLKFMVYLQKENIIDESGMPKERFSAEFPKEGPSILRIQQVVRGDSAAYFCASSPTERHEQYFGPGTRLTVT.

The V gene is TRBV12-3 or TRBV12-4, the J gene TRBJ1-1, with 8 bases lining up with TRBD1. With V trimmed by 6 bases and J by 11 bases, 5 bases remained unmatched. The CDR3 totals 11 residues. The CDR3 DNA reads TGTGCCAGCAGCTCAGGGGGCTCGGCTTTCTTT. Amino acid sequence: CASSSGGSAFF.

This chain links TRBV15 with TRBJ2-1; TRBD1 aligns across 8 bases. The CDR3 is 15 amino acids. V dropped 4 bases and J dropped 6; count of bases not matched to a gene: 8. Germline V CDR1 and CDR2: LNHNV, YYDKDF (reference sequence). Here the CDR3 reads CATSKDPGTGNEQFF. CDR3 DNA: TGTGCCACCAGCAAGGACCCCGGGACAGGCAATGAGCAGTTCTTC.

V and J are TRBV5-1 and TRBJ1-6; perhaps TRBD1 as D (5 bases). Germline values: CDR1 SGHRS, CDR2 YFSETQ. Trimming took 5 bases from V and 0 from J, leaving 21 bases between them. This CDR3 contains 19 residues. The CDR3 region is CASRETAQLISSYNSPLHF. In nucleotides, the CDR3 is TGCGCCAGCAGGGAGACAGCCCAGTTAATTAGCTCCTATAATTCACCCCTCCACTTT. The variable domain in full, completed from reference TRBV5-1 and TRBJ1-6, reads KAGVTQTPRYLIKTRGQQVTLSCSPISGHRSVSWYQQTPGQGLQFLFEYFSETQRNKGNFPGRFSGRQFSNSRSEMNVSTLELGDSALYLCASRETAQLISSYNSPLHFGNGTRLTVT.

The chain has TRBV30 and TRBJ2-2; D ambiguous. Germline V gives CDR1 GTSNPN, CDR2 SVGIG (reference sequence). Trimming shortened V by 2 bases and J by 4 bases, and 8 bases separated the two germline ends. CDR3 length equals 13 residues. The CDR3 sequence is CAWSPRGTGELFF. CDR3 in DNA: TGTGCCTGGAGTCCGCGCGGCACCGGGGAGCTGTTTTTT.